Described below is a single TCR beta chain sequence and its context. The antigen is not known. CD8 cells classed as naive were CD45RO-negative and positively selected for CCR7, excluding terminally differentiated effector memory CD45RA+ cells. In germline, CDR1 is MNHNS, CDR2 SASEGT. Between the trimmed V and J ends, which lost 3 bases and 8 bases, there was a span of 14 bases. The CDR3 runs to 14 residues. The data derive from a study of shared clonotypes between healthy human individuals. Study-wide context: Each donor had three CD4 naive, three CD4 memory, two CD8 naive and one CD8 memory plate. Notes on the study in general: Blood was the only sampled material, and tissue repertoires likely differ. Even with large depth, rarefaction showed that sorted-subset sequencing was incomplete.

Replicate PCRs run on sorted subsets employed around 200 ng DNA, approximately 30,000 T cell genomes. The method was immunoSEQ multiplex PCR; TCRdb's version includes in-frame clones alone and lacks a portion of them. The data show around 2,000,000 clones, roughly 95% seen once. Input material: naive CD8+ T cells sorted from blood. The TCR originated in a man aged 18 to 29 in good health. The chain joins TRBV6-1 to TRBJ2-1; a weak D match, TRBD2 (5 bases). CDR3 in DNA: TGTGCCAGCAGTGACTACGCTAGCAGCGATGAGCAGTTCTTC. This gives the protein CASSDYASSDEQFF.